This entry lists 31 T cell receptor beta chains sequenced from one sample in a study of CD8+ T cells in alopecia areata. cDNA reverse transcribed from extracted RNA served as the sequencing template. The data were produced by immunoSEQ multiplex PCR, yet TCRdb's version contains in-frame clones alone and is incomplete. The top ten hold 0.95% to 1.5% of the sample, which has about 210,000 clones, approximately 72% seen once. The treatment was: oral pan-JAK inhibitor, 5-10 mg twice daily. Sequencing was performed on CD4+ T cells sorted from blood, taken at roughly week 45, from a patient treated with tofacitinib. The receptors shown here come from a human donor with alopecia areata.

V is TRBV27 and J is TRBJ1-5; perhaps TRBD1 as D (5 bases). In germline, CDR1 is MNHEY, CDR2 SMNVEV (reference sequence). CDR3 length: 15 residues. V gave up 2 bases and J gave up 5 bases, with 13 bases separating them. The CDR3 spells CASSLQGRAHQPQHF. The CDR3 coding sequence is TGTGCCAGCAGTTTACAGGGACGGGCGCATCAGCCCCAGCATTTT.

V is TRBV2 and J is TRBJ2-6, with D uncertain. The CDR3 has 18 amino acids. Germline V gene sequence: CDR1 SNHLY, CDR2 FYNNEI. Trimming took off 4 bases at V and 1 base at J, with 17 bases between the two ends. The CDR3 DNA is TGTGCCAGCAGTGTTGACCTTCCTAACGTTTCTGGGGCCAACGTCCTGACTTTC. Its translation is CASSVDLPNVSGANVLTF.

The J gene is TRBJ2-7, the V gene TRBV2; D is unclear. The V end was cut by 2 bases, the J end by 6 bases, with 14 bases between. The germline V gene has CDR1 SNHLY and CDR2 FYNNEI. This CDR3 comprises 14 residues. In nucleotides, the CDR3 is TGTGCCAGCAGTGAATCCCGGAGAATGGTCGAGCAGTACTTC. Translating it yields CASSESRRMVEQYF.

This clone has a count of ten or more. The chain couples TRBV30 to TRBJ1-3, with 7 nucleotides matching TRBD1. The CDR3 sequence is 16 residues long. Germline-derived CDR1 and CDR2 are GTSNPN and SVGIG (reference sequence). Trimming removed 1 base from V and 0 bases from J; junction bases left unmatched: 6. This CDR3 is CAWSGGTVSSGNTIYF. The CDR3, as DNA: TGTGCCTGGAGTGGTGGGACAGTTAGCTCTGGAAACACCATATATTTT. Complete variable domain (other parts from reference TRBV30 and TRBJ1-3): SQTIHQWPATLVQPVGSPLSLECTVEGTSNPNLYWYRQAAGRGLQLLFYSVGIGQISSEVPQNLSASRPQDRQFILSSKKLLLSDSGFYLCAWSGGTVSSGNTIYFGEGSWLTVV.

CDR3 coding DNA: TGTGCCAGCAGTTCGACAGGGTCTATTTGGGAGACCCAGTACTTC. It is translated as CASSSTGSIWETQYF. This rearrangement joins TRBV27 to TRBJ2-5; 7 bases fit TRBD1. The CDR3 spans 15 residues. J lost 5 bases, V lost 4 bases, and 10 bases had no gene match. Per germline, CDR1 MNHEY and CDR2 SMNVEV (reference sequence).

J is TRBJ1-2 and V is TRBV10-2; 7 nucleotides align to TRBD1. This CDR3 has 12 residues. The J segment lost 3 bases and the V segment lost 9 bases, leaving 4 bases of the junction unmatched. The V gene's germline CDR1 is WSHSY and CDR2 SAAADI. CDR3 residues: CASRTGDYGYTF. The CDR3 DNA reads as TGCGCCAGTAGAACAGGGGACTATGGCTACACCTTC.

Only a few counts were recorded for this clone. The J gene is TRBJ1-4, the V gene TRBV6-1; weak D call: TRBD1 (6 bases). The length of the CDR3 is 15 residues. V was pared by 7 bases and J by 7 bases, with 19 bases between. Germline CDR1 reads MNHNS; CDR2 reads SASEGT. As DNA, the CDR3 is TGTGCCAGCAAGATCTCGGGGGGCCTTCGTGAAAAACTGTTTTTT. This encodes CASKISGGLREKLFF.

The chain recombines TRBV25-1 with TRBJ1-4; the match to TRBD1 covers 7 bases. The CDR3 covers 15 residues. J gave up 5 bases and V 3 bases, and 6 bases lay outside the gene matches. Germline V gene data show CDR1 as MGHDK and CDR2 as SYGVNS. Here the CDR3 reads CASSEATGRNEKLFF. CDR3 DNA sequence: TGTGCCAGCAGTGAGGCGACAGGGAGAAATGAAAAACTGTTTTTT. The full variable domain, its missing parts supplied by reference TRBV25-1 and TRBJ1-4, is EADIYQTPRYLVIGTGKKITLECSQTMGHDKMYWYQQDPGMELHLIHYSYGVNSTEKGDLSSESTVSRIRTEHFPLTLESARPSHTSQYLCASSEATGRNEKLFFGSGTQLSVL.

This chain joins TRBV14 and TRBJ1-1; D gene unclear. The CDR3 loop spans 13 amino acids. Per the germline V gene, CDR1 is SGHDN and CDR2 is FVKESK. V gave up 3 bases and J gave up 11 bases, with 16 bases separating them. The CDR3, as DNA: TGTGCCAGCAGCCAGACGAGGGTGGGCGACGCTTTCTTT. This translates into CASSQTRVGDAFF. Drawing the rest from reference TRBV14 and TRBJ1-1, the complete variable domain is EAGVTQFPSHSVIEKGQTVTLRCDPISGHDNLYWYRRVMGKEIKFLLHFVKESKQDESGMPNNRFLAERTGGTYSTLKVQPAELEDSGVYFCASSQTRVGDAFFGQGTRLTVV.

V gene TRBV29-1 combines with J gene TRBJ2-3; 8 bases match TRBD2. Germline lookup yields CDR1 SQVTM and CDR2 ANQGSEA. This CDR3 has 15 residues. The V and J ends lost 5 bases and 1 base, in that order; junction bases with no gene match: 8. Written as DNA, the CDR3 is TGCAGCGTTCGTCCCGGGGGGGCCCGCACAGATACGCAGTATTTT. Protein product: CSVRPGGARTDTQYF.

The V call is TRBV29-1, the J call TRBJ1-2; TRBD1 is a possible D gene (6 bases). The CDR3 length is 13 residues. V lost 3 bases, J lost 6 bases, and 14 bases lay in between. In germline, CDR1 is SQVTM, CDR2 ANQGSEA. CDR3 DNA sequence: TGCAGCGTTGAGGAACAGGGATTCCATGGCTACACCTTC. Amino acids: CSVEEQGFHGYTF.

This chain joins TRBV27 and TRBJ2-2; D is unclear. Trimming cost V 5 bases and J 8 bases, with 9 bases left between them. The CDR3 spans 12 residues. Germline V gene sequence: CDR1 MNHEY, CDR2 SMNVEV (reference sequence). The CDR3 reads CASSPPVGELFF. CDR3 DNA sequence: TGTGCCAGCAGTCCTCCCGTGGGGGAGCTGTTTTTT.

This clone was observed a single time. The CDR3: CASSIPWDGYTF. The CDR3 nucleotides read TGTGCCAGTAGTATACCCTGGGATGGCTACACCTTC. The V gene is TRBV19, the J gene TRBJ1-2; unclear D gene. The CDR3 sequence is 12 residues long. The V end was cut by 2 bases, the J end by 6 bases, with 7 bases between. Germline V gives CDR1 LNHDA, CDR2 SQIVND (reference sequence).

The CDR3 sequence: CASSQTGGSYNEQFF. CDR3 coding DNA: TGTGCCAGCAGTCAGACAGGGGGCTCCTACAATGAGCAGTTCTTC. The rearrangement joins TRBV7-2 to TRBJ2-1; TRBD1 aligns across 9 bases. Trimming removed 6 bases from V and 0 bases from J; junction bases left unmatched: 3. The V gene's germline CDR1 is SGHTA and CDR2 FQGNSA. This CDR3 region has 15 residues.

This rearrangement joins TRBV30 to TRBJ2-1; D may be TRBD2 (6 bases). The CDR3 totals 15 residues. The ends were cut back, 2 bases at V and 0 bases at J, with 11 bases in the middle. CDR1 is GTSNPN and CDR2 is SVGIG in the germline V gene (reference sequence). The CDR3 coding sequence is TGTGCCTGGAGTTCCGGGGGAAGCTCCTACAATGAGCAGTTCTTC. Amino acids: CAWSSGGSSYNEQFF.

The CDR3 region is CAWSVRTGANVLTF. In DNA, the CDR3 is TGTGCCTGGAGTGTAAGGACTGGGGCCAACGTCCTGACTTTC. V and J are TRBV30 and TRBJ2-6; D remains ambiguous. This CDR3 has 14 residues. V was shortened by 0 bases and J by 2 bases, with 5 bases between the two germline ends. Per the germline V gene, CDR1 is GTSNPN and CDR2 is SVGIG (reference sequence).

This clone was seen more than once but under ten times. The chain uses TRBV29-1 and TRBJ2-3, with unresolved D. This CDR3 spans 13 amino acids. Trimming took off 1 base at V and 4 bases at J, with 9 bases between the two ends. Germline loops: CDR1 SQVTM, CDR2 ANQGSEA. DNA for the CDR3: TGCAGCGTTGAAGTGGGGATAGCAGATACGCAGTATTTT. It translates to CSVEVGIADTQYF.

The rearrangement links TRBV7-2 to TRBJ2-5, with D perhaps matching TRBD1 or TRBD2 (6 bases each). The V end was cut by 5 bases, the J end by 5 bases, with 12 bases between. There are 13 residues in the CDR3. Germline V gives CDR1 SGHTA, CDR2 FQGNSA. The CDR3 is CASSGGPGETQYF. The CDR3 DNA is TGTGCCAGCAGCGGGGGGCCTGGGGAGACCCAGTACTTC.

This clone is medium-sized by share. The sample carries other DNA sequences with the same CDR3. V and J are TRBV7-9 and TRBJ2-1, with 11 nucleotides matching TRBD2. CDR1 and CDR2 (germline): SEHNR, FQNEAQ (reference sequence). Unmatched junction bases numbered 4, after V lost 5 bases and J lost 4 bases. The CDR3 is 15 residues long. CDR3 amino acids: CASSDRLAGYNEQFF. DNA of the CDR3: TGTGCCAGCAGCGACCGACTAGCGGGGTACAATGAGCAGTTCTTC.

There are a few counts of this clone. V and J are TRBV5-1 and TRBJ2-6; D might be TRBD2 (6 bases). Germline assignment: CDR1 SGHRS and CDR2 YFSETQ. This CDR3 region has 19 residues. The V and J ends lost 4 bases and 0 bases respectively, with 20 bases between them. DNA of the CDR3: TGCGCCAGCAGCAGCCGGGGGTTCGGAGAGGGCTCTGGGGCCAACGTCCTGACTTTC. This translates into CASSSRGFGEGSGANVLTF.

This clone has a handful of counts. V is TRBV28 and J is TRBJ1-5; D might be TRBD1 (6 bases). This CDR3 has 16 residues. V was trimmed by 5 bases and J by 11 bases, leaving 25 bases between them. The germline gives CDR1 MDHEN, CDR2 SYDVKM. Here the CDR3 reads CASSPGMGTKKRTQHF. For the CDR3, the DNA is TGTGCCAGCAGTCCCGGTATGGGGACAAAGAAGAGGACCCAGCATTTT.

The CDR3 region is CASKRGGRDSTQYF. For the CDR3, the DNA is TGTGCCAGCAAGCGGGGGGGCCGGGATAGTACGCAGTATTTT. This sequence joins TRBV2 and TRBJ2-3; 10 bases map to TRBD2. This CDR3 contains 14 residues. CDR1 is SNHLY and CDR2 is FYNNEI in the germline V gene. Germline trimming cut 7 bases from V and 8 bases from J; bases unmatched to any gene: 9.

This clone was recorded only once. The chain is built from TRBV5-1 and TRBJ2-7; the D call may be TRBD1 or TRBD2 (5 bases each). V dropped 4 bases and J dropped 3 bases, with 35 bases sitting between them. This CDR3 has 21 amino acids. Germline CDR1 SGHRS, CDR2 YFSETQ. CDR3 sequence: CASSRPINGTYRLRNFYEQYF. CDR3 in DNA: TGCGCCAGCAGCCGCCCCATCAACGGGACCTACCGTCTGAGAAATTTCTACGAGCAGTACTTC.

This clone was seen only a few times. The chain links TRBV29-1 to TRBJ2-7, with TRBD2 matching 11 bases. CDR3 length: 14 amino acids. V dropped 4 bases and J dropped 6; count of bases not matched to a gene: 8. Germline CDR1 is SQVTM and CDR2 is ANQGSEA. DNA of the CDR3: TGCAGCGTTGTACTTCTAGCGGGGGGCTCCGAGCAGTACTTC. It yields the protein CSVVLLAGGSEQYF.

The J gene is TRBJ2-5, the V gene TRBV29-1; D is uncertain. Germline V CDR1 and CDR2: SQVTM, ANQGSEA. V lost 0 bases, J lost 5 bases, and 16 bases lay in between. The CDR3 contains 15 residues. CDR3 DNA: TGCAGCGTTGAAGATCCGACAATGTTATGGGAGACCCAGTACTTC. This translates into CSVEDPTMLWETQYF. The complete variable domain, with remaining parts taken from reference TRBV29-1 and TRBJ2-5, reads SAVISQKPSRDICQRGTSLTIQCQVDSQVTMMFWYRQQPGQSLTLIATANQGSEATYESGFVIDKFPISRPNLTFSTLTVSNMSPEDSSIYLCSVEDPTMLWETQYFGPGTRLLVL.

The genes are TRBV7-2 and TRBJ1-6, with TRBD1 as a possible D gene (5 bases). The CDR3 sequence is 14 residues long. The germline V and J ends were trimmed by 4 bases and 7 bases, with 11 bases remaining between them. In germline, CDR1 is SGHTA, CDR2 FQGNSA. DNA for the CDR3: TGTGCCAGCAGCTATAACGCAGGGAATTCACCCCTCCACTTT. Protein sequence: CASSYNAGNSPLHF. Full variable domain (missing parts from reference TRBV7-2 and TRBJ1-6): GAGVSQSPSNKVTEKGKDVELRCDPISGHTALYWYRQSLGQGLEFLIYFQGNSAPDKSGLPSDRFSAERTGGSVSTLTIQRTQQEDSAVYLCASSYNAGNSPLHFGNGTRLTVT.

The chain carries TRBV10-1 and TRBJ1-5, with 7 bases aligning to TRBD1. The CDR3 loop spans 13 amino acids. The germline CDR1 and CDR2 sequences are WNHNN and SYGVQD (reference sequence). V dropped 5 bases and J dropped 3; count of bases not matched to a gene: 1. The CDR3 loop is CASSTGVNQPQHF. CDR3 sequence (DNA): TGCGCCAGCAGTACAGGGGTCAATCAGCCCCAGCATTTT.

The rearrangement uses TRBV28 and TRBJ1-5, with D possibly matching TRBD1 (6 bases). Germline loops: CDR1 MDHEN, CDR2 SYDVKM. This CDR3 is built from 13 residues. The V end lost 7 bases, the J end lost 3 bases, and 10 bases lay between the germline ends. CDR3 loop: CASKWTDNQPQHF. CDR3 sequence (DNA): TGTGCCAGCAAATGGACAGACAATCAGCCCCAGCATTTT.

In DNA form, the CDR3 reads TGTGCCAGCAGCGTAGATCAGGGGTCTGGCTATGGCTACACCTTC. Amino acids: CASSVDQGSGYGYTF. The chain is built from TRBV9 and TRBJ1-2; weak D call: TRBD1 (6 bases). The germline V gene has CDR1 SGDLS and CDR2 YYNGEE. This CDR3 is 15 amino acids long. The V gene lost 0 bases and the J gene lost 4 bases, with 13 bases spanning the gap.

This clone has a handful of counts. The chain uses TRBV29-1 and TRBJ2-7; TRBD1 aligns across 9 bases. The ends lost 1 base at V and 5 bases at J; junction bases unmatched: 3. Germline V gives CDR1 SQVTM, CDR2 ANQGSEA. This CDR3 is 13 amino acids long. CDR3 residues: CSVEGQGVHEQYF. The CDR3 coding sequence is TGCAGCGTTGAAGGACAGGGGGTACACGAGCAGTACTTC.

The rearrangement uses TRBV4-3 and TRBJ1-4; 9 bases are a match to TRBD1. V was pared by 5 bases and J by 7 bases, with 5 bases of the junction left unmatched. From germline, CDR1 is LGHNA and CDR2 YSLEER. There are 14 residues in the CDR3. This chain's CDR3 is CASSLTGGGEKLFF. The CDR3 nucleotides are TGCGCCAGCAGCTTGACAGGGGGTGGTGAAAAACTGTTTTTT.